The TCR beta chain described here comes from a study of blood T cells in healthy people across ages (dated by TCRdb to about 2015). With regard to the full study: In model experiments, template switching captured about one uniquely barcoded TCR beta cDNA molecule for every two T cells. Four age groups were formed from the donors: young (average approximately 17 years), middle-aged (approximately 40), aged (under 70) and long-lived (around 82). To avoid experimental bias, donors of different ages were spread randomly across the sequencing lanes. Using deep sequencing normalized with unique cDNA molecular identifiers, the study measured how TCR beta repertoire diversity changes with age. The study analyzed two additional independent replicas of 1 million unique cDNA reads from the same blood draw for two donors, one aged 18 to 30 and one aged 80 or older.

Beyond this particular receptor, the publication reports: Estimates of total diversity from one million sequenced T cells were regarded as lower bounds and underestimates. The long-lived group showed more naive CD4+ T cells, fewer expanded clones and increased TCR diversity than the aged group, suggesting age selection. Because donor CMV infection status was unknown, age-related changes in expanded clonotypes were potentially confounded. Conclusive comparison of naive and antigen-experienced compartments was prevented by the profiling of bulk unsorted PBMCs. As age increased, observed TCR beta diversity per million T cells dropped in a roughly linear way, and a significant reduction was already evident by age around 41. There was a strong correlation between observed TCR beta diversity and the percentage of naive T cells measured by flow cytometry.

The 39 donors, aged about 6 to 95 years, were systemically healthy Caucasian individuals from Russia. Each donor gave about 9.8 milliliters of peripheral blood, drawn into EDTA-treated Vacutainer tubes. Ficoll-Paque density-gradient centrifugation was used to isolate PBMCs, with at least 7 million per sample. Total RNA, at least 6 micrograms per sample, was extracted from PBMCs with Trizol reagent. The percentages of naive CD45RAhigh/CD27high T cells were determined by flow cytometry on a PBMC aliquot from every donor. This clonotype was observed a few times. Its antigen has not been determined. Per-nucleotide qualities are absent, and no much larger clonotype sits a single base away. The library came from 5' RACE. Sequencing used an Illumina HiSeq 2500. A second PCR of about 7 to 12 cycles was performed with a sample-barcoded 5' primer and a J-beta primer mix. A unique molecular identifier was introduced onto each TCR beta cDNA molecule by a template-switch 5' adaptor carrying 12 random nucleotides. At least 2.5 million CDR3-containing paired-end reads were obtained from each sample. All of the RNA was converted into first-strand cDNA using the Mint cDNA synthesis kit, with a TRBC-specific oligonucleotide serving as the primer. Following uracil-DNA glycosylase treatment, a first 18-cycle PCR with universal primers M1SS and BC2_uni_R was performed on all cDNA. In the source study's methods: For normalization, 1 million high-quality reads, each with a distinct molecular identifier, were randomly selected from each sample. Reads with shared molecular identifiers were discarded instead of being binned into consensus sequences. MiTCR, with a Q25 quality threshold and the strictest error-elimination algorithm, was used for CDR3 identification, clonotype clustering and error correction. A nonparametric unseen species model using Euler transformation provided a lower-bound estimate of total TCR beta diversity. Using fastp trimming at Q25 and MiXCR clonotype assembly, TCRdb reanalyzed the public sequencing data and kept in-frame beta chains. Each CDR3 protein appears once, grouped with its most common genes and DNA. The V and J calls shown here were made by TCRdb, not taken from the authors' results. Within this sample are about 770,000 distinct CDR3 sequences, with under 45% of them counted one time only. The ten biggest clones cover roughly 19% of the sample.

Trimming removed 1 base from V and 6 bases from J, leaving 7 bases between the germline ends. Its CDR3 holds 14 amino acids, cysteine through phenylalanine. The sequence is cut down to CDR3 DNA, 42 bases in frame from base 1. Looking up the germline V gene yields CDR1 LGHNA and CDR2 YSLEER. The TCR originated in a man aged 55 to 70 in good health. The chain uses TRBV4-3 and TRBJ1-6; no confident D gene assignment can be made. The sequencing sample was made of blood. The CDR3 reads CASSQGRINSPLHF. The sequenced DNA: TGCGCCAGCAGCCAAGGACGGATTAATTCACCCCTCCACTTT.